The 27 T cell receptor beta chains below were found in one sample sequenced in a study of T cells in Graves' hyperthyroidism and ophthalmopathy. Amplified TCR beta CDR3 regions derived from RNA transcripts. With the HTBI primer set, the TCR CDR3 went through a first round of RT-PCR. TCRdb reprocessed the multiplex PCR reads with MiXCR, giving one entry per CDR3 protein. The sample lists 350,000 or so distinct CDR3 sequences, about 20% occurring once. Sequenced sample: blood. These TCRs come from a woman between 45 and 65 years old with Graves' hyperthyroidism.

There are a few counts of this clonotype. The chain employs TRBV29-1 and TRBJ2-7, with no clear D. CDR3 length: 14 residues. CDR1 and CDR2 from the germline V gene are SQVTM and ANQGSEA. The germline V and J ends were trimmed by 4 bases and 2 bases, with 15 bases remaining between them. CDR3 residues: CSVAGFGNPYEQYF. The CDR3 bases are TGCAGCGTTGCTGGGTTTGGCAACCCCTACGAGCAGTACTTC.

The chain has TRBV6-1 and TRBJ1-2, with D maybe TRBD1 (5 bases). V was clipped by 0 bases and J by 3 bases, with 11 bases between them. CDR1 and CDR2 from the germline V gene are MNHNS and SASEGT. The CDR3 contains 15 residues. CDR3 sequence (DNA): TGTGCCAGCAGTGAAGCGGGGGAGGTGGACTATGGCTACACCTTC. Its protein is CASSEAGEVDYGYTF.

The rearrangement links TRBV25-1 to TRBJ2-2, with TRBD1 as a possible D gene (6 bases). Germline-derived CDR1 and CDR2 are MGHDK and SYGVNS. CDR3 length: 16 residues. The V and J ends lost 2 bases and 6 bases respectively, with 16 bases between them. This CDR3 reads CASSEAGAKGAGELFF. The DNA for the CDR3 is TGTGCCAGCAGTGAAGCTGGGGCAAAGGGGGCCGGGGAGCTGTTTTTT.

This clonotype was seen a handful of times. This rearrangement joins TRBV6-2 or TRBV6-3 to TRBJ2-7; D unclear. Trimming removed 3 bases from V and 2 bases from J, with 8 bases in between. This CDR3 is 13 amino acids long. The germline V gene has CDR1 MNHEY and CDR2 SVGEGT. The CDR3 DNA reads as TGTGCCAGCAGTTATGCCCATACCTACGAGCAGTACTTC. Its protein product is CASSYAHTYEQYF.

This clonotype was counted ten times or more. J is TRBJ1-1 and V is TRBV12-3 or TRBV12-4, with D possibly matching TRBD1 (6 bases). CDR3 length: 13 residues. V was shortened by 2 bases and J by 4 bases, with 8 bases between the two germline ends. The CDR3 nucleotides are TGTGCCAGCAGTTTACAGGGGAGCACTGAAGCTTTCTTT. Encoded protein: CASSLQGSTEAFF.

This clonotype was recorded at least ten times. The genes are TRBV27 and TRBJ2-3, with D perhaps matching TRBD1 (6 bases). The CDR3 length is 13 residues. Trimming removed 6 bases at V and 1 base at J, with 8 bases between. Germline CDR1 and CDR2: MNHEY and SMNVEV (reference sequence). For the CDR3, the DNA is TGTGCCAGCAGACGGACAGGCACAGATACGCAGTATTTT. Encoded protein: CASRRTGTDTQYF.

Many counts were recorded for this clonotype. The CDR3 nucleotides are TGTGCCAGTAGGTCCGGGGGAAATTCACCCCTCCACTTT. It codes for CASRSGGNSPLHF. The chain has TRBV2 and TRBJ1-6; tentative D call: TRBD1 (5 bases). The length of the CDR3 is 13 residues. V was cut by 9 bases and J by 7 bases, with 13 bases left in between. Germline CDR1 and CDR2: SNHLY and FYNNEI.

This clonotype appeared a few times. The chain links TRBV7-9 to TRBJ1-2, with a possible D match to TRBD1 (6 bases). The germline CDR1 and CDR2 sequences are SEHNR and FQNEAQ (reference sequence). CDR3 length: 13 residues. Trimming left V 5 bases short and J 6 bases short, with 13 bases between. CDR3 loop: CASSVLQGDGYTF. The CDR3, as DNA: TGTGCCAGCAGCGTTCTACAGGGCGATGGCTACACCTTC.

This clonotype was recorded many times. The chain combines TRBV12-3 or TRBV12-4 with TRBJ2-3; TRBD1 matches at 7 bases. The CDR3 extends over 14 amino acids. V lost 3 bases and J lost 1; bases outside the gene matches: 1. The CDR3, as DNA: TGTGCCAGCAGTTTGGACAGGCGCACAGATACGCAGTATTTT. It specifies CASSLDRRTDTQYF.

Remarks on this clonotype: This may be a read error, as it is one base from a much larger clone. The gene calls are TRBV5-1 and TRBJ2-5, with no clear D. The closer fit of TRBJ2-1 to the DNA end suggests the J call may be wrong. Germline lookup yields CDR1 SGHRS and CDR2 YFSETQ. This CDR3 comprises 13 residues. As DNA, the CDR3 is TGTGCCAGCAGCTTAGCCGCCGGAGAGACCCAGTTCTTC. Translating gives CASSLAAGETQFF.

V is TRBV29-1 and J is TRBJ1-1; no clear D gene. Germline V gene sequence: CDR1 SQVTM, CDR2 ANQGSEA. This CDR3 comprises 13 residues. V was cut by 5 bases and J by 1 base, with 11 bases left in between. CDR3 sequence: CSVRRQANTEAFF. The CDR3 DNA reads as TGCAGCGTTCGCCGGCAGGCGAACACTGAAGCTTTCTTT.

V is TRBV10-3 and J is TRBJ2-3; the D gene is possibly TRBD2 (5 bases). V dropped 0 bases and J dropped 6 bases, with 7 bases sitting between them. The CDR3 is 13 residues long. Germline V lookup: CDR1 ENHRY, CDR2 SYGVKD. CDR3 sequence: CAISESSSDTQYF. The DNA for the CDR3 is TGTGCCATCAGTGAGTCATCTAGCGATACGCAGTATTTT.

This clonotype was recorded at least ten times. The chain joins TRBV6-1 to TRBJ2-3; 7 bases are a match to TRBD1. The CDR3 extends over 15 amino acids. V lost 5 bases, J lost 5 bases, and 10 bases stayed unmatched. CDR1 is MNHNS and CDR2 is SASEGT in the germline V gene. The CDR3 protein is CASSPRDRGIDTQYF. The CDR3 region has the DNA TGTGCCAGCAGTCCGAGGGACAGAGGGATAGATACGCAGTATTTT.

The CDR3 is CASSLLAATGVNYEQYF. In nucleotides, the CDR3 is TGTGCCAGCAGTTTGCTCGCCGCGACAGGGGTAAATTACGAGCAGTACTTC. V gene TRBV28 combines with J gene TRBJ2-7; 8 nucleotides line up with TRBD1. Germline CDR1 MDHEN, CDR2 SYDVKM. V shed 3 bases, J shed 4 bases, and the junction held 14 bases outside the gene matches. This CDR3 has 17 amino acids.

The sample holds a few counts of this clonotype. The J gene is TRBJ1-1, the V gene TRBV12-3 or TRBV12-4; 7 bases fit TRBD1. Trimming cost V 6 bases and J 11 bases; bases outside gene matches: 12. The CDR3 sequence is 13 residues long. The CDR3 sequence is CASRLTGMFLAFF. The CDR3 nucleotides read TGTGCCAGCAGGCTGACAGGGATGTTTTTGGCTTTCTTT.

This chain connects TRBV5-5 to TRBJ2-6; D not resolved. V lost 1 base and J lost 0, with 8 bases in between. This CDR3 has 16 residues. Looked up from germline, CDR1 is SGHKS and CDR2 is YYEKEE (reference sequence). Here the CDR3 reads CASSLYAASGANVLTF. The DNA of the CDR3 is TGTGCCAGCAGCTTGTATGCGGCCTCTGGGGCCAACGTCCTGACTTTC.

In DNA, the CDR3 is TGCAGTGCTGGCCAAGGCCTTGGCGAGCAGTACGTC. Translated: CSAGQGLGEQYV. The chain uses TRBV20-1 and TRBJ2-7; D gene ambiguous. Trimming stripped 5 bases from V and 6 bases from J, with 14 bases between. CDR1 is DFQATT and CDR2 is SNEGSKA in the germline V gene (reference sequence). The length of the CDR3 is 12 residues.

This clonotype occurred many times. The chain is built from TRBV11-2 and TRBJ1-1; D may be TRBD1 (6 bases). Germline V gene sequence: CDR1 SGHAT, CDR2 FQNNGV. The CDR3 extends over 12 amino acids. Trimming cost V 8 bases and J 5 bases, with 12 bases left between them. The CDR3 DNA is TGTGCCAGCGGACAAGGGGGGACTGAAGCTTTCTTT. This translates into CASGQGGTEAFF.

The V gene is TRBV9, the J gene TRBJ1-5; no clear D gene. CDR3 length: 15 amino acids. Per germline, CDR1 SGDLS and CDR2 YYNGEE. V gave up 0 bases and J gave up 4 bases, with 11 bases separating them. CDR3 sequence: CASSVEGKLNQPQHF. CDR3 sequence (DNA): TGTGCCAGCAGCGTAGAAGGCAAACTAAATCAGCCCCAGCATTTT.

This clonotype was counted ten times or more. The chain recombines TRBV5-1 with TRBJ1-1, with D hard to call. Trimming removed 0 bases from V and 2 bases from J, with 5 bases in between. Germline assignment: CDR1 SGHRS and CDR2 YFSETQ. This CDR3 contains 13 residues. The CDR3 DNA reads TGCGCCAGCAGCTTGGACATAAACACTGAAGCTTTCTTT. It codes for CASSLDINTEAFF.

This clonotype was counted between two and nine times. The chain is built from TRBV20-1 and TRBJ1-2, with D possibly being TRBD1 (6 bases). This CDR3 is built from 14 residues. V gave up 3 bases and J gave up 3 bases, with 14 bases separating them. Germline V gene data show CDR1 as DFQATT and CDR2 as SNEGSKA (reference sequence). In DNA, the CDR3 is TGCAGTGCTAGTCCGCCAGGGGTGGACTATGGCTACACCTTC. It is translated as CSASPPGVDYGYTF.

This clonotype appeared many times. The chain links TRBV12-3 or TRBV12-4 to TRBJ1-1; 7 nucleotides align to TRBD1. V shed 1 base and J 6 bases; nucleotides not matched to a gene: 5. There are 14 residues in the CDR3. The CDR3 sequence: CASSLGQGGPEAFF. The CDR3 nucleotides are TGTGCCAGCAGTTTAGGACAGGGCGGCCCTGAAGCTTTCTTT.

The J gene is TRBJ2-3, the V gene TRBV9, with D perhaps assigned TRBD1 or TRBD2 (5 bases each). Germline-derived CDR1 and CDR2 are SGDLS and YYNGEE. V lost 0 bases, J lost 2 bases, and 16 bases lay in between. This CDR3 is built from 17 residues. CDR3 protein: CASSVGVGGGSTDTQYF. CDR3 bases: TGTGCCAGCAGCGTAGGGGTCGGTGGGGGATCCACAGATACGCAGTATTTT.

The table lists this clonotype with many counts. This chain links TRBV7-8 with TRBJ2-3, with D uncertain. The CDR3 is made up of 16 amino acids. Trimming removed 2 bases from V and 0 bases from J, with 12 bases in between. The germline V gene has CDR1 SGHVS and CDR2 FQNEAQ. This CDR3 is CASSLLGITSTDTQYF. CDR3 nucleotide sequence: TGTGCCAGCAGCTTATTGGGCATTACCAGCACAGATACGCAGTATTTT. The full variable domain, rest sourced from reference TRBV7-8 and TRBJ2-3, is GAGVSQSPRYKVAKRGQDVALRCDPISGHVSLFWYQQALGQGPEFLTYFQNEAQLDKSGLPSDRFFAERPEGSVSTLKIQRTQQEDSAVYLCASSLLGITSTDTQYFGPGTRLTVL.

This clonotype showed up just a few times. A read error may account for a junction end that differs from germline. The chain employs TRBV29-1 and TRBJ2-7; D is perhaps TRBD1 or TRBD2 (5 bases each). This CDR3 is 13 amino acids long. The V gene's germline CDR1 is SQVTM and CDR2 ANQGSEA. The chain's CDR3 is CSVGTERSSEQYF. The CDR3 DNA follows: TGCAGCGTCGGGACGGAGAGGTCCTCCGAGCAGTACTTC.

With regard to this clonotype: A much larger clone differs from this one at a single base, so this may be a read error. V is TRBV7-3 and J is TRBJ1-6; the D is unclear. CDR1 is SGHTA, CDR2 FQGTGA, per germline. CDR3 size: 17 residues. The CDR3 sequence is CASSLYRVSSYNSPPHF. CDR3 nucleotides: TGTGCCAGCAGCTTATACCGAGTCAGCTCCTATAATTCACCCCCCCACTTT.

This sequence joins TRBV2 and TRBJ2-2; the match to TRBD1 covers 10 bases. J lost 2 bases, V lost 5 bases, and 2 bases had no gene match. Germline V lookup: CDR1 SNHLY, CDR2 FYNNEI. This CDR3 spans 15 amino acids. CDR3 amino acids: CASSWDRGNTGELFF. The CDR3 nucleotides read TGTGCCAGCAGTTGGGACAGGGGAAACACCGGGGAGCTGTTTTTT.